What follows is one TCR beta chain and its context. Its antigen is still unknown. Germline V gene sequence: CDR1 SGHTA, CDR2 FQGNSA. Trimming removed 8 bases from V and 8 bases from J; junction bases left unmatched: 19. The CDR3 runs to 17 residues. This was a deep-level run. The data were produced by immunoSEQ multiplex PCR, yet TCRdb's version contains in-frame clones alone and is incomplete. The repertoire holds just over 2,000,000 clones, with 95% as singletons. This sample is part of a study of shared clonotypes between healthy human individuals. Study results and limitations: Rarefaction showed that sequencing of sorted subsets was incomplete (despite large depth). The diversity represented, both genetic and in exposure history, was limited by few donors.

The TCR sequence derives from a man aged 18-30 years in good health. Sequenced material: naive CD4+ T cells sorted from blood. The subset was: CD45RA+ positively selected. V is TRBV7-2 and J is TRBJ1-1; TRBD1 matches 11 bases. The CDR3 region is CASGGQGAAKVAKEAFF. The DNA of the CDR3 is TGTGCCAGCGGAGGACAGGGGGCTGCTAAGGTCGCGAAAGAAGCTTTCTTT.